Reported below is one T cell receptor (beta chain). Germline V lookup: CDR1 MGHRA, CDR2 YSYEKL. The CDR3 spans 14 residues. V lost 1 base, J lost 7 bases, and 11 bases lay in between. The sample originates from a study of shared T cell receptors in the human thymus. The protocol was immunoSEQ multiplex PCR, while the TCRdb copy is restricted to in-frame clones and leaves out a portion. The sample records hundreds of thousands of clones, roughly 90% being singletons. Separately, the same data were catalogued under a study of human thymus T cells. That report notes: Donors were healthy Finnish babies undergoing corrective operations for congenital heart defects. Corrective heart surgery yielded resections, and these provided the thymus tissue. An apparent bias in V and J gene usage was seen in thymic and blood repertoires. As related research reported, thymic repertoires overlapped highly among unrelated individuals.

The chain employs TRBV4-1 and TRBJ2-1; possibly TRBD1 for D (5 bases). The sequence was obtained from a boy in the first two years of life with a congenital heart defect. Sequenced material: thymocytes. The CDR3 loop is CASSQGQGSNEQFF. DNA of the CDR3: TGCGCCAGCAGCCAAGGTCAGGGCTCGAATGAGCAGTTCTTC.